Below, 13 T cell receptor beta chains from the same sample are listed, as sequenced in a study of graft-versus-host responses after intestinal transplantation. Their specific antigens are unknown. Clones were sequenced by immunoSEQ multiplex PCR, and TCRdb holds only the in-frame ones, with some missing. The sample includes about 97,000 clones, 91% of them seen just once. The material was unstimulated CD4+ T cells sorted from spleen or lymph node cells, obtained before transplant. These receptors all come from a human donor who was the organ donor for an intestinal transplant.

The V and J genes are TRBV7-9 and TRBJ1-1, with TRBD1 identical over 7 bases. Germline assignment: CDR1 SEHNR and CDR2 FQNEAQ (reference sequence). Germline trimming cut 5 bases from V and 0 bases from J; bases unmatched to any gene: 6. The CDR3 contains 15 residues. The CDR3, as DNA: TGTGCCAGCAGCCGCCCGGGACAGTTGAACACTGAAGCTTTCTTT. Its translation is CASSRPGQLNTEAFF.

With regard to this clone: The same CDR3 arises from other DNA sequences in this sample as well. The J gene is TRBJ1-1, the V gene TRBV30; D remains ambiguous. The V end lost 0 bases, the J end lost 2 bases, and 7 bases lay between the germline ends. Germline V gene lookup returns CDR1 GTSNPN and CDR2 SVGIG (reference sequence). The CDR3 has 13 amino acids. CDR3 sequence: CAWSVGGNTEAFF. CDR3 sequence (DNA): TGTGCCTGGAGTGTAGGCGGTAACACTGAAGCTTTCTTT.

V and J are TRBV27 and TRBJ2-7; 10 bases match TRBD1. Germline V CDR1 and CDR2: MNHEY, SMNVEV (reference sequence). The CDR3 loop spans 15 amino acids. J was trimmed by 2 bases and V by 6 bases; bases with no gene match: 7. CDR3 in DNA: TGTGCCAGCAGCCGACGACAGGGGGCCACCTACGAGCAGTACTTC. Translation gives CASSRRQGATYEQYF.

The V call is TRBV29-1, the J call TRBJ2-5; 7 bases fit TRBD1. This CDR3 spans 13 amino acids. Germline V gives CDR1 SQVTM, CDR2 ANQGSEA. Trimming removed 7 bases from V and 3 bases from J; junction bases left unmatched: 8. This chain's CDR3 is CSAIRDRKETQYF. In DNA, the CDR3 is TGCAGCGCTATAAGGGACAGAAAAGAGACCCAGTACTTC.

The rearrangement uses TRBV30 and TRBJ2-2; TRBD1 agrees at 7 bases. The length of the CDR3 is 15 residues. V was clipped by 5 bases and J by 2 bases; unmatched bases: 8. Per the germline V gene, CDR1 is GTSNPN and CDR2 is SVGIG (reference sequence). The CDR3 spells CAWGRDSVNTGELFF. CDR3 coding DNA: TGTGCCTGGGGCCGGGACAGCGTCAACACCGGGGAGCTGTTTTTT.

The chain carries TRBV18 and TRBJ2-7; 7 nucleotides line up with TRBD1. Germline CDR1 and CDR2: KGHSH and LQKENI. The CDR3 is 14 residues long. Trimming cost V 3 bases and J 0 bases; bases outside gene matches: 2. The CDR3 DNA sequence: TGTGCCAGCTCACCGGACAGGCTCTCCTACGAGCAGTACTTC. Amino acids: CASSPDRLSYEQYF.

V is TRBV7-8 and J is TRBJ2-7; D gene ambiguous. V lost 5 bases and J 4 bases, leaving 12 bases between the germline ends. This CDR3 has 13 residues. CDR1 and CDR2 (germline): SGHVS, FQNEAQ. The CDR3 coding sequence is TGTGCCAGCAGCCCAGAGGTCCAGTACGAGCAGTACTTC. This codes for CASSPEVQYEQYF.

V gene TRBV30 combines with J gene TRBJ2-7; D remains unclear. The CDR3 has 12 residues. Trimming removed 0 bases from V and 5 bases from J, with 8 bases in between. The V gene's germline CDR1 is GTSNPN and CDR2 SVGIG (reference sequence). The CDR3, as DNA: TGTGCCTGGAGTGTACACAGAGACGAGCAGTACTTC. This encodes CAWSVHRDEQYF.

The genes are TRBV4-2 and TRBJ1-2; D is uncertain. This CDR3 region has 13 residues. In germline, CDR1 is LGHNA, CDR2 YNFKEQ. Between the trimmed V and J ends, which lost 1 base and 8 bases, there was a span of 11 bases. In DNA form, the CDR3 reads TGTGCCAGCAGCCAAGTGATGGAGGGCGGCTACACCTTC. Its protein is CASSQVMEGGYTF.

The chain has TRBV4-2 and TRBJ1-1, with D tentatively TRBD1 (5 bases). Per the germline V gene, CDR1 is LGHNA and CDR2 is YNFKEQ. V lost 1 base and J 1 base, leaving 13 bases between the germline ends. The CDR3 contains 16 residues. DNA for the CDR3: TGTGCCAGCAGCCAAGTCGCCCGCAGGGAGAACACTGAAGCTTTCTTT. Encoded protein: CASSQVARRENTEAFF.

This clone was observed once. The V and J genes are TRBV7-9 and TRBJ2-1; perhaps TRBD2 as D (5 bases). V shed 0 bases and J shed 12 bases, with 12 bases lying between them. CDR1 is SEHNR, CDR2 FQNEAQ, per germline (reference sequence). The CDR3 covers 13 residues. The CDR3 DNA reads TGTGCCAGCAGCTTAGCCCTGACGGGGTGGCAGTTCTTC. It codes for CASSLALTGWQFF.

The J gene is TRBJ2-6, the V gene TRBV5-1, with D maybe TRBD1 (8 bases). Per germline, CDR1 SGHRS and CDR2 YFSETQ. Trimming left V 4 bases short and J 0 bases short, with 17 bases between. This CDR3 comprises 18 residues. The CDR3 DNA is TGCGCCAGCAGCCGAGGACAGGGAGGGTCCTCTGGGGCCAACGTCCTGACTTTC. It is translated as CASSRGQGGSSGANVLTF.

The chain couples TRBV6-5 to TRBJ1-3; 7 bases map to TRBD1. The CDR3 extends over 16 amino acids. The V gene end was trimmed by 2 bases and the J gene end by 4 bases; junction bases not matched to a gene: 8. From germline, CDR1 is MNHEY and CDR2 SVGAGI. The CDR3 DNA reads as TGTGCCAGCAGTTACGAGGCGACAGGGCCGGGAAACACCATATATTTT. It specifies CASSYEATGPGNTIYF.